These T cell receptor beta chains were read from a single sample in a study of blood T cell repertoires in COVID-19. The repertoire was sequenced with immunoSEQ multiplex PCR; TCRdb's copy has only in-frame clones and lacks some. The sample records 310,000 or so clones, approximately 90% being singletons. Sequenced: PBMCs or T cells enriched from blood (not recorded which). These receptors all stem from a woman in her forties who had recovered from COVID-19. Both conserved end residues are trimmed from each CDR3.

ASSQVGVGVEQY | TRBV18
ASSQTGTRLEAF | TRBV28
ASSFGGTDTQY | TRBV12-3/TRBV12-4
ASEGAEDEQF | TRBV2
ASSLAGGSTDTQY | TRBV27
ACRATGTGGKQY | TRBV30
ASSLGGVGQPQH | TRBV11-2
ASSGSTGLSYNEQF | TRBV9
ASSLGVSRDTQY | TRBV11-2
ASSQGDSLRPQH | TRBV3-1/TRBV3-2
ASSEGRAF | TRBV2
ASSLETSGYNEQF | TRBV5-1
ASSGQVATNEKLF | TRBV19
ASSRGRETDTQY | TRBV25-1
ASTLAGGIQEQF | TRBV2
ASSAGLAGAYEQF | TRBV11-3
ASSEALTGGHYEQY | TRBV6-1
ASSKTSPPAYEQY | TRBV5-1
ASSTFWTGTSYEQY | TRBV19
ASSEWRGHGNTIY | TRBV6-1
ASSPGLASNQPQH | TRBV4-1
GARGVSTDTQY | TRBV28
ASSKAQRDGGQPQH | TRBV21-1
ASSPGRSSTDTQY | TRBV5-8
ASSPQKGSGNRYNEQF | TRBV28
ASSPQGQETQY | TRBV7-7
ASSLGGQIYEQY | TRBV28
ASSPGLRQETQY | TRBV27
ASSDIGYGYT | TRBV2